The clone carrying this TCR beta chain was counted a single time. The naive CD8 fraction comprised CD45RO-negative cells positively selected for CCR7 and excluded terminally differentiated effector memory CD45RA+ cells. These data belong to a study of shared clonotypes between healthy human individuals. For the study at large: CD8 memory received one plate per donor, CD8 naive two, CD4 memory three and CD4 naive three.

The CDR3 extends over 16 amino acids. The V segment lost 4 bases and the J segment 6 bases; nucleotides outside the gene matches: 6. Germline CDR1 MGHDK, CDR2 SYGVNS. Profiled with immunoSEQ multiplex PCR; TCRdb holds only in-frame clones, not every one. The sample records roughly 2,000,000 clones, just over 90% being singletons. This clonotype was sampled from a young man in good health. Some clones in this sample may be carry-over from other donors' samples. The sequenced material came from naive CD8+ T cells from PBMCs. The V gene is TRBV25-1, the J gene TRBJ2-3; 14 bases align to TRBD2. CDR3 amino acids: CASSGGTSGSMDTQYF. CDR3 DNA sequence: TGTGCCAGCAGTGGGGGGACTAGCGGGAGCATGGATACGCAGTATTTT.